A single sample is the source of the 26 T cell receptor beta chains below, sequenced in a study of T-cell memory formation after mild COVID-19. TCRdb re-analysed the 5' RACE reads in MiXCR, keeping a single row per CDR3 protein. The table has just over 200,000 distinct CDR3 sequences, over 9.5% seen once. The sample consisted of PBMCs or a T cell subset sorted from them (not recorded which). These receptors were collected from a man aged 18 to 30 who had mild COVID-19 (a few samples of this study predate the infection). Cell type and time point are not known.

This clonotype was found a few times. Here the CDR3 DNA reads TGTGCCAGCAGCCGCCGGGACACCAATCAGCCCCAGCATTTT. Protein product: CASSRRDTNQPQHF. The chain joins TRBV3-1 to TRBJ1-5; possibly TRBD1 for D (6 bases). The germline V and J ends were trimmed by 4 bases and 3 bases, with 10 bases remaining between them. Germline lookup yields CDR1 LGHDT and CDR2 YNNKEL (reference sequence). This CDR3 has 14 amino acids.

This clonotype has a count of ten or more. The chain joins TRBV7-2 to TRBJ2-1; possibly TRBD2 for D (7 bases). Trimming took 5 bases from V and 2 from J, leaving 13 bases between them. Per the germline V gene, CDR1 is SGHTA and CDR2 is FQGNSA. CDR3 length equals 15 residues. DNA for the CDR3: TGTGCCAGCAGCCTAATAGGGGGGGCCTACAATGAGCAGTTCTTC. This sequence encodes CASSLIGGAYNEQFF.

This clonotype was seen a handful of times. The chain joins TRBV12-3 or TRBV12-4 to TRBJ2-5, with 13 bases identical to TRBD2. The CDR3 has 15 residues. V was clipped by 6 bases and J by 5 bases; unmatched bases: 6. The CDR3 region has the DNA TGTGCCAGCAGCCTGGGACTAGCGGGGTTGGAGACCCAGTACTTC. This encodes CASSLGLAGLETQYF.

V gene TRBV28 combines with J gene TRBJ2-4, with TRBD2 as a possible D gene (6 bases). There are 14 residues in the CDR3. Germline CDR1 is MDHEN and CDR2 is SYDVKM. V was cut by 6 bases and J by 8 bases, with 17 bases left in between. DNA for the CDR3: TGTGCCAGCAGCTTGGTCGGGGGTCGTCACATTCAGTACTTC. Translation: CASSLVGGRHIQYF.

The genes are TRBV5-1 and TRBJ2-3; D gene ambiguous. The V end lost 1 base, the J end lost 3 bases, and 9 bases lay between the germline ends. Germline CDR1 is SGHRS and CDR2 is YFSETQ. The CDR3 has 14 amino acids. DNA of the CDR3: TGCGCCAGCAGCTTGACGACCGAAACAGATACGCAGTATTTT. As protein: CASSLTTETDTQYF.

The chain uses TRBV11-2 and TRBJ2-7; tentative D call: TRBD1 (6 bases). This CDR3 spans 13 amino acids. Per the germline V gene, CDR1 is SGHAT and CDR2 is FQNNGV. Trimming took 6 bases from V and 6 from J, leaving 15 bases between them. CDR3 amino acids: CASSSHTGLEQYF. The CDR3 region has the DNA TGTGCCAGCAGTTCACATACAGGGCTCGAGCAGTACTTC.

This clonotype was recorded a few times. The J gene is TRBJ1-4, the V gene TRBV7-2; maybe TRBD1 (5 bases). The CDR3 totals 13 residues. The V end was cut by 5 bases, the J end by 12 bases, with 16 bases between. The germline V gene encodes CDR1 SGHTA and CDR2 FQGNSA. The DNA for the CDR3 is TGTGCCAGCAGCCCGAACATGGGGGTTGAACTGTTTTTT. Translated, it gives CASSPNMGVELFF.

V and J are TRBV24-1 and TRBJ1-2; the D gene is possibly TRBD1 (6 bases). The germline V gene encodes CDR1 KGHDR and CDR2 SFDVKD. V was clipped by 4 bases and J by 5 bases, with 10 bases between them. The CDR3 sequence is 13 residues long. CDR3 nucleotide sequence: TGTGCCACCAGTGACGGGGGGCGGTATGGCTACACCTTC. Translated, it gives CATSDGGRYGYTF.

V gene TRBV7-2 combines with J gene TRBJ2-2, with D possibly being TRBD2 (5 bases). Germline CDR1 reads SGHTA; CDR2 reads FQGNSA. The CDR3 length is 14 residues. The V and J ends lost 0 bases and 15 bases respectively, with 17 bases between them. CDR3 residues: CASSLARSGMVVFF. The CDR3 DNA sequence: TGTGCCAGCAGCTTAGCGAGGTCGGGAATGGTGGTGTTTTTT.

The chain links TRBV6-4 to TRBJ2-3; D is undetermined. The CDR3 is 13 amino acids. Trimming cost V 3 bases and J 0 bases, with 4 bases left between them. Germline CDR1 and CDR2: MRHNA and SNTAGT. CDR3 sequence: CASSDQSTDTQYF. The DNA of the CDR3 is TGTGCCAGCAGTGATCAAAGCACAGATACGCAGTATTTT.

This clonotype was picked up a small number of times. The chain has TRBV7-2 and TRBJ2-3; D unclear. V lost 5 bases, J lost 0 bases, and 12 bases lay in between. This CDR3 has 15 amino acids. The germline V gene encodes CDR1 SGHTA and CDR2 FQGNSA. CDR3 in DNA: TGTGCCAGCAGCCCAGCCCTAGTTAGCACAGATACGCAGTATTTT. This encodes CASSPALVSTDTQYF.

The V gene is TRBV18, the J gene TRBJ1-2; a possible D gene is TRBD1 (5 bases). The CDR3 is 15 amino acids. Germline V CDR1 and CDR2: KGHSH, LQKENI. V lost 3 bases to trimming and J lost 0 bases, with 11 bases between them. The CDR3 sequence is CASSPGTATNYGYTF. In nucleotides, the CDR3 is TGTGCCAGCTCACCCGGGACCGCAACTAACTATGGCTACACCTTC.

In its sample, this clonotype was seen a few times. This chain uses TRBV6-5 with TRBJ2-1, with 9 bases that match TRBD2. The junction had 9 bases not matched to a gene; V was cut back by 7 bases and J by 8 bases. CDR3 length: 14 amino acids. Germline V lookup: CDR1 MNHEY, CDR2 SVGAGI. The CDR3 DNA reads TGTGCCAGCAAAGGGGGCGGGGGGGCCTATGAGCAGTTCTTC. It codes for CASKGGGGAYEQFF.

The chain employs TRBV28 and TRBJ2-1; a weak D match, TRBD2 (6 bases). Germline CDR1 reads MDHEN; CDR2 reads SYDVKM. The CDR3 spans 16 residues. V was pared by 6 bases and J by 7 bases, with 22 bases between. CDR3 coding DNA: TGTGCCAGCAGCTTTGGGACCTACTTCCGGGAGAATGAGCAGTTCTTC. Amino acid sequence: CASSFGTYFRENEQFF.

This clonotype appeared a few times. The CDR3 bases are TGTGCCAGCAGCCGTACAGAAAGGCGGACCGGGGAGCTGTTTTTT. Its protein product is CASSRTERRTGELFF. The V gene is TRBV5-6, the J gene TRBJ2-2; the D is unclear. Germline values: CDR1 SGHDT, CDR2 YYEEEE. V gave up 4 bases and J gave up 5 bases, with 15 bases separating them. The CDR3 spans 15 residues.

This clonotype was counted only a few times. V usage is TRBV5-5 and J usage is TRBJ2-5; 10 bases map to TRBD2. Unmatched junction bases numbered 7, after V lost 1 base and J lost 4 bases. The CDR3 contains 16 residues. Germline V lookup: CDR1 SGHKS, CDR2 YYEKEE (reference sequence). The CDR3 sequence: CASSLSSGGAGETQYF. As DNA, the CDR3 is TGTGCCAGCAGCTTGTCCAGCGGGGGGGCCGGAGAGACCCAGTACTTC. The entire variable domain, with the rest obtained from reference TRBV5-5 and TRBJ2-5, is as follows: DAGVTQSPTHLIKTRGQQVTLRCSPISGHKSVSWYQQVLGQGPQFIFQYYEKEERGRGNFPDRFSARQFPNYSSELNVNALLLGDSALYLCASSLSSGGAGETQYFGPGTRLLVL.

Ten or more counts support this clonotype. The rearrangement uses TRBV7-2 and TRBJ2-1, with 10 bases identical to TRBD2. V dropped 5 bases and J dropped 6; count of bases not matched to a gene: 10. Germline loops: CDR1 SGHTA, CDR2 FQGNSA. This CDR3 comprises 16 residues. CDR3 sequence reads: CASSPSSSGGSNEQFF. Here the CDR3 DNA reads TGTGCCAGCAGCCCAAGCTCTAGCGGGGGATCCAATGAGCAGTTCTTC.

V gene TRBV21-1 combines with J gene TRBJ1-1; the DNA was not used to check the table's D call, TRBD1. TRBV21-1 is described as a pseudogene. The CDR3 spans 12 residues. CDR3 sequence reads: CASSNTGTGTFF. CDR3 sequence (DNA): TGTGCCAGCAGCAATACCGGGACAGGGACTTTCTTT.

DNA of the CDR3: TGTGCCAGCAGCGGGACAGGGTACTCCTACGAGCAGTACGTC. This sequence encodes CASSGTGYSYEQYV. The gene calls are TRBV5-6 and TRBJ2-7; 9 bases map to TRBD1. With 4 bases clipped from V and 0 bases from J, the junction kept 2 bases outside the gene matches. The CDR3 is 14 residues long. CDR1 is SGHDT and CDR2 is YYEEEE in the germline V gene.

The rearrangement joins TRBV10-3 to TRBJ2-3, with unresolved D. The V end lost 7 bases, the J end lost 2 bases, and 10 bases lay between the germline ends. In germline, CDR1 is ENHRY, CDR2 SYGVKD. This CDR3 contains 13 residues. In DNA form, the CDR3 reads TGTGCCATCATTAACGCTTCCACAGATACGCAGTATTTT. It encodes CAIINASTDTQYF.

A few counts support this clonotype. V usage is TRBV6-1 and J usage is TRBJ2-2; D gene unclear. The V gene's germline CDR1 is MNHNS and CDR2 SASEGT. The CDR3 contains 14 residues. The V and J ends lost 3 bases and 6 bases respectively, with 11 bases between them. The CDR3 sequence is CASSDPIDPGELFF. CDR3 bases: TGTGCCAGCAGTGACCCAATAGACCCCGGGGAGCTGTTTTTT.

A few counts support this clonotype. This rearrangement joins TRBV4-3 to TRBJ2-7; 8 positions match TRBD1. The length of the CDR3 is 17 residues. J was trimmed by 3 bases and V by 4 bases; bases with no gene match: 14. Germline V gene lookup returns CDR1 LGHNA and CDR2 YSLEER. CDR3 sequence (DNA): TGCGCCAGCAGCCGGAAAGGGCGGACAGGGATCCTCTACGAGCAGTACGTC. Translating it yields CASSRKGRTGILYEQYV.

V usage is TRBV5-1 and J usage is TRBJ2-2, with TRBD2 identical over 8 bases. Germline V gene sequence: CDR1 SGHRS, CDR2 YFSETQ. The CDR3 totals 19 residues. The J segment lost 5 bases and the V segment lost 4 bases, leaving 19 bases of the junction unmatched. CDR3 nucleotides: TGCGCCAGCAGCCGCCTAGGCGGGAGGACGACCATCACGACCGGGGAGCTGTTTTTT. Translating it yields CASSRLGGRTTITTGELFF.

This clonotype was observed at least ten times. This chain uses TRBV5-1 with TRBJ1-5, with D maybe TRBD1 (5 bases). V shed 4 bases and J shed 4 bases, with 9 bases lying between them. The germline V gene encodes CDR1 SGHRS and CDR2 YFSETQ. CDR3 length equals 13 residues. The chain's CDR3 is CASSRDANQPQHF. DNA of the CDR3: TGCGCCAGCAGCAGGGACGCGAATCAGCCCCAGCATTTT.

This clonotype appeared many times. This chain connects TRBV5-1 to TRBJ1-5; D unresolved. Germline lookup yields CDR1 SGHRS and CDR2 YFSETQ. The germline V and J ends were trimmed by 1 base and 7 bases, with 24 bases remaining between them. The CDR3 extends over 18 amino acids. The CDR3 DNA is TGCGCCAGCAGCTTGAGGTCCAGGCCGACCCCGAGCAGCCAGCCCCAGCATTTT. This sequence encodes CASSLRSRPTPSSQPQHF.

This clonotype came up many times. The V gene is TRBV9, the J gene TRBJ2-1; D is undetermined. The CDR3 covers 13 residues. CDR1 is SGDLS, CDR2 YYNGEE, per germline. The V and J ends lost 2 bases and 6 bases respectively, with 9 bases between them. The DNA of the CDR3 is TGTGCCAGCAGCGTCCAGGACCTCAATGAGCAGTTCTTC. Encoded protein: CASSVQDLNEQFF. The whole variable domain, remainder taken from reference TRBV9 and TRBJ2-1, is DSGVTQTPKHLITATGQRVTLRCSPRSGDLSVYWYQQSLDQGLQFLIQYYNGEERAKGNILERFSAQQFPDLHSELNLSSLELGDSALYFCASSVQDLNEQFFGPGTRLTVL.